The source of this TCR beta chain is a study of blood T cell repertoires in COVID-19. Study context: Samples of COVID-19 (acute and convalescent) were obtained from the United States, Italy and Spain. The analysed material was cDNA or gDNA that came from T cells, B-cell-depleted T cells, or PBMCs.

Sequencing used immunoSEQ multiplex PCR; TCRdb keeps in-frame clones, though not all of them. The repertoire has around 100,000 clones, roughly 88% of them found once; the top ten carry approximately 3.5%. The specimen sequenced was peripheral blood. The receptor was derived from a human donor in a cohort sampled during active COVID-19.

The CDR3 protein is CASSPERRREGPNEQFF. CDR3 nucleotide sequence: TGCGCCAGCAGCCCCGAAAGGAGGCGGGAGGGCCCCAATGAGCAGTTCTTC. The V gene is TRBV4-3, the J gene TRBJ2-1; 9 bases are a match to TRBD2. The J segment lost 6 bases and the V segment lost 4 bases, leaving 13 bases of the junction unmatched. The CDR3 extends over 17 amino acids. In germline, CDR1 is LGHNA, CDR2 YSLEER.